Listed below are T cell receptor beta chains from one sample, sequenced in a study of blood T cell repertoires in COVID-19. Assay: immunoSEQ multiplex PCR; the TCRdb copy retains only in-frame clones and omits some. The repertoire holds approximately 170,000 clones, with about 90% as singletons. Specimen: peripheral blood. Every receptor here comes from a woman aged 60-75 years with COVID-19, enrolled during active disease. The conserved cysteine and the conserved F or W are not part of the CDR3 here. Some rows have no size entry. The others give once, few or many, or a class for an expanded clone.

V	J	size	CDR3
TRBV27	TRBJ2-3	-	ASSRTTGGIPDTQY
TRBV27	TRBJ1-6	-	ASSFSGQGNSPLH
TRBV5-4	TRBJ2-1	-	ASSVTGTSVSGEQF
TRBV19	TRBJ1-6	-	ASRPPGGIGNSPLH
TRBV27	TRBJ1-1	few	ASSLVGTGIVRGTEAF
TRBV12-3/TRBV12-4	TRBJ2-5	-	ASSLTGVETQY
TRBV6-2/TRBV6-3	TRBJ2-5	once	ASSFAQGDEETQY
TRBV7-8	TRBJ1-5	once	ASSFPRGGGPQH
TRBV3-1/TRBV3-2	TRBJ2-1	-	ASSQGANRLGTGVYNEQF
TRBV5-1	TRBJ1-3	once	ASSLAGGSGNTIY
TRBV6-2/TRBV6-3	TRBJ1-1	-	ASSFGTGPNTEAF
TRBV5-6	TRBJ2-1	-	ASSLDFSYNEQF
TRBV27	TRBJ2-7	once	ASRGGAYEQY
TRBV11-3	TRBJ2-1	-	ASSKREENGNEQF
TRBV4-3	TRBJ2-7	-	ASSQDGQTGGSYEQY
TRBV6-5	TRBJ2-7	few	ARRGYEQY
TRBV5-4	TRBJ2-1	-	ASSMGQARYNEQF
TRBV4-1	TRBJ1-5	-	ASSQESLRGQPQH
TRBV2	TRBJ2-1	once	ASDGEGRSYNEQF
TRBV27	TRBJ2-3	-	ASFHLGTDTQY
TRBV24-1	TRBJ2-1	-	ATSDLQRSYNEQF
TRBV13	TRBJ1-3	-	ASRLKISGNTIY
TRBV25-1	TRBJ2-1	-	ASSGSGGRFVYNEQF
TRBV7-9	TRBJ1-6	-	ASSLGQGRRALH
TRBV7-2	TRBJ2-1	-	ASRLKAGGPGNEQF
TRBV24-1	TRBJ2-2	-	ATSDIREGRGYGGELF
TRBV6-5	TRBJ2-5	many	ASSYTQGIGETQY
TRBV5-8	TRBJ2-4	-	ASSLVGASGIQY
TRBV6-9	TRBJ1-1	-	ASSCPQGTPSNTEAF
TRBV18	TRBJ2-5	-	ASSLSGLIQETQY
TRBV16	TRBJ1-2	-	ASSQDRLYGYT
TRBV28	TRBJ2-1	-	ASRAAGEQF
TRBV28	TRBJ1-2	few	ASSPQVYGYT
TRBV13	TRBJ1-2	-	ASSHTGGDGYT
TRBV29-1	TRBJ2-2	-	SAGQVNTGELF
TRBV11-3	TRBJ2-1	-	ASSPGTSGSRGNEQF
TRBV10-3	TRBJ2-5	-	AISERGIETQY
TRBV4-3	TRBJ2-3	-	ASSQVLAGGGDTQY
TRBV19	TRBJ1-2	once	ASSKTGDGYT
TRBV4-1	TRBJ1-1	-	ASRGGNTEAF
TRBV6-2/TRBV6-3	TRBJ1-3	-	ASSFPDNSGNTIY
TRBV10-3	TRBJ1-4	few	AIRGTGVEKLF
TRBV7-2	TRBJ2-1	-	ASSLRYNEQF
TRBV7-2	TRBJ1-1	-	ASSFRRVGVSEAF
TRBV3-1/TRBV3-2	TRBJ2-7	-	ASSYFGADSEY
TRBV11-2	TRBJ2-3	few	ASSPSDTQY
TRBV30	TRBJ2-4	-	AWRLEGGKNIQY
TRBV24-1	TRBJ2-1	-	ATSDDRVFGNEQF
TRBV28	TRBJ2-7	-	ASSLPGGSGPYEQY
TRBV24-1	TRBJ1-1	-	ATTDRWGEAF
TRBV7-9	TRBJ2-7	-	ASSSGGGQAYEQY
TRBV10-3	TRBJ2-3	-	ATQTGAATDTQY
TRBV12-5	TRBJ2-1	once	ASGLNRGREDEQF
TRBV21-1	TRBJ1-5	-	ASSKVRYSNQPQH
TRBV4-3	TRBJ2-3	-	ASSQVPAGVTDTQY
TRBV19	TRBJ2-7	-	ASSIGGGSSYEQY